One sample yielded the 15 T cell receptor beta chains listed below, sequenced in a study of OX40 agonist ivuxolimab in advanced cancers. The protocol was immunoSEQ multiplex PCR, while the TCRdb copy is restricted to in-frame clones and leaves out a portion. The sample records fewer than 50,000 clones, less than 90% being singletons. The sample here was CD4+ or CD8+ T cells sorted from blood, taken in a trial of the OX40 agonist ivuxolimab. The receptors originated from an adult with an advanced solid tumor such as melanoma, head and neck, liver or kidney cancer.

This rearrangement joins TRBV5-1 to TRBJ2-7; a weak D match, TRBD2 (5 bases). The CDR3 has 14 amino acids. Germline V gene lookup returns CDR1 SGHRS and CDR2 YFSETQ. Trimming stripped 3 bases from V and 5 bases from J, with 15 bases between. CDR3 protein: CASSSSQPGDEQYF. As DNA, the CDR3 is TGCGCCAGCAGCTCGTCGCAGCCCGGGGACGAGCAGTACTTC.

V usage is TRBV20-1 and J usage is TRBJ2-3, with no clear D. Trimming cost V 7 bases and J 5 bases, with 10 bases left between them. CDR3 size: 11 residues. Germline V gene data show CDR1 as DFQATT and CDR2 as SNEGSKA (reference sequence). CDR3 sequence (DNA): TGCAGTGTCTATCCCCTAGATACGCAGTATTTT. Translated: CSVYPLDTQYF.

V is TRBV6-5 and J is TRBJ2-5; the D is unclear. V lost 6 bases and J 3 bases, leaving 8 bases between the germline ends. CDR3 size: 12 residues. Germline V gene lookup returns CDR1 MNHEY and CDR2 SVGAGI. This CDR3 reads CASSGSEETQYF. DNA of the CDR3: TGTGCCAGCAGCGGCTCGGAAGAGACCCAGTACTTC.

Worth noting for this clone: The final CDR3 position lacks the conserved phenylalanine or tryptophan, pointing to a likely read error. No DNA is shown, since the ends of the CDR3 on it are uncertain; the CDR3 is the one TCRdb lists. The chain employs TRBV10-3 and TRBJ1-2; the table's TRBD1 call for D was not verified on the DNA. The germline gives CDR1 ENHRY, CDR2 SYGVKD. Including both end residues, the CDR3 is 14 amino acids long. The chain's CDR3 is CAINQQGAARLTVV.

This sequence joins TRBV5-1 and TRBJ2-1; a possible D gene is TRBD2 (6 bases). Germline-derived CDR1 and CDR2 are SGHRS and YFSETQ. This CDR3 contains 15 residues. Trimming took off 0 bases at V and 4 bases at J, with 11 bases between the two ends. CDR3 DNA: TGCGCCAGCAGCTTGGGGGACGGGGGATACAATGAGCAGTTCTTC. Translation gives CASSLGDGGYNEQFF.

The genes are TRBV27 and TRBJ1-2; D is ambiguous. This CDR3 is built from 14 residues. V lost 8 bases and J 2 bases, leaving 15 bases between the germline ends. CDR1 MNHEY and CDR2 SMNVEV come from the germline V gene (reference sequence). The CDR3 nucleotides are TGTGCCAGCGGAGAGAATGATCTAAACTATGGCTACACCTTC. Amino acid sequence: CASGENDLNYGYTF.

CDR3 DNA sequence: TGTGCCAGCTCACCACCGTCGGGAGTCCAAGAGACCCAGTACTTC. This codes for CASSPPSGVQETQYF. The genes are TRBV18 and TRBJ2-5, with D possibly TRBD2 on 6 matching bases. CDR3 size: 15 residues. The ends were cut back, 0 bases at V and 1 base at J, with 9 bases in the middle. The germline V gene has CDR1 KGHSH and CDR2 LQKENI.

The rearrangement links TRBV13 to TRBJ2-2; D perhaps matches TRBD2 (5 bases). V shed 6 bases and J shed 4 bases, with 15 bases lying between them. The CDR3 has 15 amino acids. From germline, CDR1 is PRHDT and CDR2 FYEKMQ (reference sequence). The CDR3 sequence is CASSLEGDGTGELFF. The CDR3, as DNA: TGTGCCAGCAGTCTAGAGGGAGATGGCACCGGGGAGCTGTTTTTT.

This chain uses TRBV12-5 with TRBJ2-6; D gene ambiguous. V was shortened by 2 bases and J by 2 bases, with 7 bases between the two germline ends. This CDR3 contains 15 residues. Germline assignment: CDR1 LGHNT and CDR2 FRNRAP. The CDR3 protein is CASGLWGPGANVLTF. The CDR3 DNA follows: TGTGCTAGTGGTTTGTGGGGTCCTGGGGCCAACGTCCTGACTTTC.

V gene TRBV19 combines with J gene TRBJ1-1; the D gene is possibly TRBD1 (5 bases). Trimming removed 5 bases at V and 6 bases at J, with 19 bases between. Germline assignment: CDR1 LNHDA and CDR2 SQIVND (reference sequence). This CDR3 has 15 residues. This chain's CDR3 is CASSYLDTPGAEAFF. The CDR3 bases are TGTGCCAGTAGTTACCTGGACACTCCGGGGGCTGAAGCTTTCTTT.

Here the CDR3 DNA reads TGTGCCAGCAGCTTAAACACAGGGGCGGGCACCGGGGAGCTGTTTTTT. Translated: CASSLNTGAGTGELFF. The chain has TRBV7-3 and TRBJ2-2; TRBD1 agrees at 7 bases. The V and J ends lost 1 base and 4 bases, in that order; junction bases with no gene match: 6. This CDR3 is built from 16 residues. Germline V gives CDR1 SGHTA, CDR2 FQGTGA.

In its sample, this clone was seen once. This sequence joins TRBV4-1 and TRBJ2-7, with D tentatively TRBD2 (5 bases). Germline assignment: CDR1 MGHRA and CDR2 YSYEKL. V was shortened by 4 bases and J by 3 bases, with 13 bases between the two germline ends. The CDR3 covers 14 residues. DNA for the CDR3: TGCGCCAGCAGCCTGGACTCGCTCGGCTACGAGCAGTACTTC. It encodes CASSLDSLGYEQYF.

This clone was counted between two and nine times. V is TRBV9 and J is TRBJ2-1; 15 bases are shared with TRBD2. Germline V gives CDR1 SGDLS, CDR2 YYNGEE. The CDR3 loop spans 17 amino acids. V shed 3 bases and J 10 bases; nucleotides not matched to a gene: 11. The CDR3: CASSATPGLAGGQEQFF. CDR3 sequence (DNA): TGTGCCAGCAGCGCAACACCGGGACTAGCGGGGGGACAGGAGCAGTTCTTC.

This chain connects TRBV10-2 to TRBJ2-7, with D possibly being TRBD2 (6 bases). Germline V gene data show CDR1 as WSHSY and CDR2 as SAAADI. The length of the CDR3 is 14 residues. The V and J ends lost 5 bases and 5 bases respectively, with 16 bases between them. CDR3 in amino acids: CASSLGRLVDEQYF. For the CDR3, the DNA is TGCGCCAGCAGTTTAGGGCGACTAGTAGACGAGCAGTACTTC.

The chain carries TRBV10-2 and TRBJ2-5; 7 bases fit TRBD2. J was trimmed by 5 bases and V by 7 bases; bases with no gene match: 1. There are 11 residues in the CDR3. The V gene's germline CDR1 is WSHSY and CDR2 SAAADI. The CDR3 nucleotides read TGCGCCAGCATGCGGGGGGAGACCCAGTACTTC. Translated: CASMRGETQYF.